The 5 T cell receptor beta chains in this list originate from one sample, sequenced in a study of cytomegalovirus exposure and HLA in healthy donors. PCR employed 60 Vbeta and 13 Jbeta primers. TCRdb keeps only in-frame clones here, not all; method: immunoSEQ multiplex PCR. Of 150,000 to 200,000 clones in the sample, around 90% were seen once. Source material: PBMCs. The receptors derive from a boy aged 2 to 10 in good health and CMV-seronegative.

The chain has TRBV5-4 and TRBJ2-7, with 11 positions matching TRBD1. This CDR3 has 16 residues. V was clipped by 4 bases and J by 2 bases; unmatched bases: 8. The V gene's germline CDR1 is SGHNT and CDR2 YYREEE (reference sequence). DNA for the CDR3: TGTGCCAGCAGCGGGGGGTTGGGACAGGGGGCCTACGAGCAGTACTTC. It is translated as CASSGGLGQGAYEQYF.

This clone has only one observation. The V and J genes are TRBV11-3 and TRBJ1-5; D uncertain. Between the trimmed V and J ends, which lost 5 bases and 0 bases, there was a span of 23 bases. Germline lookup yields CDR1 SGHNT and CDR2 YENEEA. CDR3 length: 19 amino acids. Here the CDR3 reads CASSLVSGTASYSNQPQHF. The CDR3 DNA is TGTGCCAGCAGCCTAGTATCAGGCACAGCCAGTTATAGCAATCAGCCCCAGCATTTT.

This clone turned up a few times. The chain combines TRBV10-3 with TRBJ2-2, with TRBD2 as a possible D gene (6 bases). Per germline, CDR1 ENHRY and CDR2 SYGVKD. The V end lost 4 bases, the J end lost 5 bases, and 8 bases lay between the germline ends. This CDR3 comprises 13 residues. The CDR3 DNA reads as TGTGCCATCAGTGCGGGAGTAACCGGGGAGCTGTTTTTT. Translation: CAISAGVTGELFF.

The chain links TRBV11-3 to TRBJ2-1; unclear D gene. The CDR3 length is 12 residues. V lost 1 base to trimming and J lost 6 bases, with 4 bases between them. CDR1 is SGHNT and CDR2 is YENEEA in the germline V gene. The CDR3 DNA sequence: TGTGCCAGCAGCTTAGGCGTCAATGAGCAGTTCTTC. As protein: CASSLGVNEQFF.

The CDR3 DNA sequence: TGTGCCAGCAGAACACAGGGGACCGAAGCTTTCTTT. Translation: CASRTQGTEAFF. The chain joins TRBV6-5 to TRBJ1-1; TRBD1 agrees at 7 bases. The CDR3 covers 12 residues. CDR1 and CDR2 from the germline V gene are MNHEY and SVGAGI. With 6 bases clipped from V and 8 bases from J, the junction kept 6 bases outside the gene matches.